The 5 T cell receptor beta chains listed next were all sequenced from one sample in a study of Ad26.COV2.S vaccination and SARS-CoV-2 variants. The treatment here: roughly 19 received Ad26.COV2.S at low or high dose, single or two shots; about 5 received placebo; per-sample allocation not given. Samples came from day 63 after the first vaccine or placebo injection. Sequencing used immunoSEQ multiplex PCR; TCRdb keeps in-frame clones, though not all of them. The table has a few hundred thousand clones, more than 70% seen once; the top ten hold about 3.1%. Sequences were derived from peripheral blood, sampled in a trial of Ad26.COV2.S vaccine versus placebo. These receptor sequences come from a person aged 18 to 59 who received the Ad26.COV2.S COVID-19 vaccine or a placebo.

This clone has just one count. The chain uses TRBV28 and TRBJ1-1; D is possibly TRBD1 (5 bases). CDR1 is MDHEN, CDR2 SYDVKM, per germline. CDR3 length: 15 residues. Trimming took 2 bases from V and 4 from J, leaving 14 bases between them. CDR3 in amino acids: CASSLGRGQRTEAFF. The CDR3 bases are TGTGCCAGCAGTTTAGGTAGGGGCCAACGCACTGAAGCTTTCTTT.

The table lists this clone with a count of one. The genes are TRBV9 and TRBJ1-3, with D possibly being TRBD1 (6 bases). CDR3 size: 14 residues. From germline, CDR1 is SGDLS and CDR2 YYNGEE. The V end was cut by 7 bases, the J end by 0 bases, with 11 bases between. The CDR3, as DNA: TGTGCCAGCGGAGGGGGAGACTCTGGAAACACCATATATTTT. Protein sequence: CASGGGDSGNTIYF.

This rearrangement joins TRBV11-2 to TRBJ2-3; TRBD2 agrees at 10 bases. The trim removed 5 bases at V and 4 bases at J, leaving 6 bases unmatched. This CDR3 has 15 amino acids. The germline CDR1 and CDR2 sequences are SGHAT and FQNNGV. The CDR3: CASSQSGRGPDTQYF. The DNA for the CDR3 is TGTGCCAGCAGCCAGAGCGGGAGGGGGCCAGATACGCAGTATTTT.

The rearrangement uses TRBV5-1 and TRBJ1-1, with D perhaps TRBD1 (6 bases). Germline V gene lookup returns CDR1 SGHRS and CDR2 YFSETQ. V lost 4 bases and J lost 1, with 20 bases in between. This CDR3 region has 17 residues. The CDR3 region is CASSGGGVHISNTEAFF. CDR3 bases: TGCGCCAGCAGCGGGGGCGGGGTTCATATCTCGAACACTGAAGCTTTCTTT.

The chain is built from TRBV7-9 and TRBJ2-4; D uncertain. This CDR3 spans 13 amino acids. In germline, CDR1 is SEHNR, CDR2 FQNEAQ (reference sequence). The V gene lost 6 bases and the J gene lost 6 bases, with 12 bases spanning the gap. The chain's CDR3 is CASSPTPTNIQYF. CDR3 bases: TGTGCCAGCAGTCCTACCCCCACAAACATTCAGTACTTC.